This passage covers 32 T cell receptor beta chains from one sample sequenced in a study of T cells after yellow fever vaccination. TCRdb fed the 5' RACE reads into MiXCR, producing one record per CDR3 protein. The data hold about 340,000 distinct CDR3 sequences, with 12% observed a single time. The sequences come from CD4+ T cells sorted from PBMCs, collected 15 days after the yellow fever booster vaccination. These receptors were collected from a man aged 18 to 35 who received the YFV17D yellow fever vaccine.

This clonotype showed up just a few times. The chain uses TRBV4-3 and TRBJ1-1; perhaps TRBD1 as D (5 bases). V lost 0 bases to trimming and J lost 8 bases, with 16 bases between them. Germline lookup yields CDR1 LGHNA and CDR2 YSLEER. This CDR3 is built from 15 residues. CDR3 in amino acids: CASSQDLPGRREAFF. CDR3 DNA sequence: TGCGCCAGCAGCCAAGATCTGCCAGGGCGGAGGGAAGCTTTCTTT.

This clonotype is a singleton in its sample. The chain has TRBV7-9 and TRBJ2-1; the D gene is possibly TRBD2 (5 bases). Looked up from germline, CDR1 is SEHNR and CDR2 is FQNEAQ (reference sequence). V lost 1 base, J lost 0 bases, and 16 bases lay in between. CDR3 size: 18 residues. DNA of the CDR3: TGTGCCAGCAGCTTAGATCCCTGGCGGGCGCTCTCCTACAATGAGCAGTTCTTC. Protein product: CASSLDPWRALSYNEQFF.

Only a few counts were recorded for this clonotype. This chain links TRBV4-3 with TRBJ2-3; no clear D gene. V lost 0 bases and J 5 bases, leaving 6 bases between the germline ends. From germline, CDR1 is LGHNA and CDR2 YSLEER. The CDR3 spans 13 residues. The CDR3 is CASSQEVQDTQYF. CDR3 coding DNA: TGCGCCAGCAGCCAAGAGGTCCAAGATACGCAGTATTTT.

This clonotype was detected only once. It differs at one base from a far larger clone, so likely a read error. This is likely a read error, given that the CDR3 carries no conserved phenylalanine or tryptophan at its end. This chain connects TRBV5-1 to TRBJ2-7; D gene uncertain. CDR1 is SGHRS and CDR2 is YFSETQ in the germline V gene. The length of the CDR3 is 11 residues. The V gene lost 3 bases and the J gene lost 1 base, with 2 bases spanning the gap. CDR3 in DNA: TGCGCCAGCAGCTCGTCCTACGAGCAGTACCTC. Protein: CASSSSYEQYL.

The CDR3 nucleotides are TGCGCCAGCAGCTTGTGGGGGGGTCTCATCAATGAGCAGTTCTTC. Amino acids: CASSLWGGLINEQFF. The chain is built from TRBV5-1 and TRBJ2-1; 7 bases line up with TRBD2. V shed 1 base, J shed 6 bases, and the junction held 7 bases outside the gene matches. The CDR3 spans 15 residues. The V gene's germline CDR1 is SGHRS and CDR2 YFSETQ.

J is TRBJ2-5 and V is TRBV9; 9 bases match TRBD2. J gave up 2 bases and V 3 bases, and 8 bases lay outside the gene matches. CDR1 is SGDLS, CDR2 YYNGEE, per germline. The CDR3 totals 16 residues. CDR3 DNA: TGTGCCAGCAGCGACGACTGGAGCGGGGGGCAAGAGACCCAGTACTTC. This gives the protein CASSDDWSGGQETQYF.

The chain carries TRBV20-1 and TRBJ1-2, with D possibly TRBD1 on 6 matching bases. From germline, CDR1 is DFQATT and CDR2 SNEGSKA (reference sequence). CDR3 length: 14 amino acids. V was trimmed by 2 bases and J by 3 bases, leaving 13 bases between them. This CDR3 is CSARPPTGDYGYTF. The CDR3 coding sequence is TGCAGTGCTAGACCCCCGACAGGAGACTATGGCTACACCTTC.

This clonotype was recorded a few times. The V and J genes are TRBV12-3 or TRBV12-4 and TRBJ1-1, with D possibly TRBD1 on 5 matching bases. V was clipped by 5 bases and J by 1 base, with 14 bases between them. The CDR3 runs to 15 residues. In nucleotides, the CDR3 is TGTGCCAGCAGTGTTACAGGTAGGGGGAACACTGAAGCTTTCTTT. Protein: CASSVTGRGNTEAFF.

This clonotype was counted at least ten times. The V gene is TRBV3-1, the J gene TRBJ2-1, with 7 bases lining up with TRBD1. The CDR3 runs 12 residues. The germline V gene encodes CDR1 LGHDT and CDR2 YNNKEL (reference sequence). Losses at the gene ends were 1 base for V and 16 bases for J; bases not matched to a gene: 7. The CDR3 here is CASSQATGQLFF. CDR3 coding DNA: TGTGCCAGCAGCCAAGCAACGGGACAGTTATTCTTC.

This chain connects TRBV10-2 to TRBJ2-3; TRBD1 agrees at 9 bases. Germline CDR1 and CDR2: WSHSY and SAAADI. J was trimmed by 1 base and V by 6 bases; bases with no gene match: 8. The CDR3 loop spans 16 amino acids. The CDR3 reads CASRKNRGQGTDTQYF. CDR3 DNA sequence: TGCGCCAGCAGAAAAAACAGGGGGCAAGGCACAGATACGCAGTATTTT.

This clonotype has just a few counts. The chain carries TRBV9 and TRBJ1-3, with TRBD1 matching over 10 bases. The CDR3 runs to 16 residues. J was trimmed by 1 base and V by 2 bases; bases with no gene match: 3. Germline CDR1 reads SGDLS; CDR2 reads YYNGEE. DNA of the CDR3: TGTGCCAGCAGCGTCCGGGACAGGGGTTCTGGAAACACCATATATTTT. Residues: CASSVRDRGSGNTIYF.

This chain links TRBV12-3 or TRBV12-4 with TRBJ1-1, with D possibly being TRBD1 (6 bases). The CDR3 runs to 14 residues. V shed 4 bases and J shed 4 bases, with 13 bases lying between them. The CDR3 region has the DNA TGTGCCAGCAGTTCCCAGGGGATGGTCACTGAAGCTTTCTTT. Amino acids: CASSSQGMVTEAFF.

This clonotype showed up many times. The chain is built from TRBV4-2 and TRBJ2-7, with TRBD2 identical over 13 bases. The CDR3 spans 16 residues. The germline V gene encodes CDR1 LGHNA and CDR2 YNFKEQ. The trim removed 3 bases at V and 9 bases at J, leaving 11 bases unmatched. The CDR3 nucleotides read TGTGCCAGCAGCCAGAGTACCGGGACTAGCGGGGAACCGCAGTACTTC. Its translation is CASSQSTGTSGEPQYF.

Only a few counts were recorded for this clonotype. Here the CDR3 reads CASSQSANTEAFF. DNA of the CDR3: TGCGCCAGCAGCCAGTCGGCGAACACTGAAGCTTTCTTT. The chain uses TRBV5-1 and TRBJ1-1; D gene ambiguous. V was trimmed by 4 bases and J by 1 base, leaving 8 bases between them. Germline V gene sequence: CDR1 SGHRS, CDR2 YFSETQ. This CDR3 region has 13 residues.

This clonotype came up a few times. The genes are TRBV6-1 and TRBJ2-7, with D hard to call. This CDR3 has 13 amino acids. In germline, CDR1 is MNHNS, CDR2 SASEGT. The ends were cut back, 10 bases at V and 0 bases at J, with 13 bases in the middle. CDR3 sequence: CATDDWSSYEQYV. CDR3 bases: TGTGCCACAGATGACTGGAGCTCCTACGAGCAGTACGTC.

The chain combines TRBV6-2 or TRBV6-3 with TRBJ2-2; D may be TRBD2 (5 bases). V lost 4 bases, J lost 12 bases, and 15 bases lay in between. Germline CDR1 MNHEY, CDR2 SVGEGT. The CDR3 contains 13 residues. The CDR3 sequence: CASSSSGLGKLFF. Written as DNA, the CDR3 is TGTGCCAGCAGTTCCTCGGGGTTGGGGAAGCTGTTTTTT.

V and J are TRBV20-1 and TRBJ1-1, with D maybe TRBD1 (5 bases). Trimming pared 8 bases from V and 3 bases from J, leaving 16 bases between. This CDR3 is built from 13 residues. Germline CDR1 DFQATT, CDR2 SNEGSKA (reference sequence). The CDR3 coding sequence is TGCAGTCGGGCGGGGCCGGGGGACACTGAAGCTTTCTTT. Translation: CSRAGPGDTEAFF.

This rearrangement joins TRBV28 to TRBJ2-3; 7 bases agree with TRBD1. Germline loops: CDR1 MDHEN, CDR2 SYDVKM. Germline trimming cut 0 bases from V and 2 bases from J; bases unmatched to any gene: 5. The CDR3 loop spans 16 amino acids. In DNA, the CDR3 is TGTGCCAGCAGTTTATGGGCAGGGGGTGACACAGATACGCAGTATTTT. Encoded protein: CASSLWAGGDTDTQYF.

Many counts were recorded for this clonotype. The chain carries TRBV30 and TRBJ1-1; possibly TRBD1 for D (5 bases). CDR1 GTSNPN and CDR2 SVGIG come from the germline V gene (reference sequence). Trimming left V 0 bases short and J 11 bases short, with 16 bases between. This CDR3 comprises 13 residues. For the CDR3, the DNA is TGTGCCTGGAGTGTCCAGGGTTCCCCCCGGGCTTTCTTT. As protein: CAWSVQGSPRAFF. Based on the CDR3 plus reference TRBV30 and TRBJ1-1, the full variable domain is SQTIHQWPATLVQPVGSPLSLECTVEGTSNPNLYWYRQAAGRGLQLLFYSVGIGQISSEVPQNLSASRPQDRQFILSSKKLLLSDSGFYLCAWSVQGSPRAFFGQGTRLTVV.

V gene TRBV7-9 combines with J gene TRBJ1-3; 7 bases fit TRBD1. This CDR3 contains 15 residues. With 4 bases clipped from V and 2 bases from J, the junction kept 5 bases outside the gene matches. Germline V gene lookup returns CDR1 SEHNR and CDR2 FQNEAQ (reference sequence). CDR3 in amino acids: CASSSWTGPGNTIYF. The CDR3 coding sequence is TGTGCCAGCAGCTCGTGGACAGGACCTGGAAACACCATATATTTT.

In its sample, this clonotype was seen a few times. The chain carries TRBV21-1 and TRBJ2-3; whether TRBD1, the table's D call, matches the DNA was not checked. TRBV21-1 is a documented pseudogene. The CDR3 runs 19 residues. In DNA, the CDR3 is TGTGCCAGCAGCAGGCCAACCGGCGGGGGCTCCCCTAGCACAGATACGCAGTATTTT. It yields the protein CASSRPTGGGSPSTDTQYF.

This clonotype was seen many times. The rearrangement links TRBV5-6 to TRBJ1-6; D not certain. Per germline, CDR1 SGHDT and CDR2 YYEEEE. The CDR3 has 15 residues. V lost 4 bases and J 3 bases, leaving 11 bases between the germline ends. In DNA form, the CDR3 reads TGTGCCAGCAGCCCGGACGGAGGCTATAATTCACCCCTCCACTTT. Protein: CASSPDGGYNSPLHF.

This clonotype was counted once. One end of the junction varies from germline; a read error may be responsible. The CDR3 nucleotides read TGTGCCAGCAGCTTAGGCAGGGGGGTGAGCTCTGGAAACACCATATACTTT. This codes for CASSLGRGVSSGNTIYF. The rearrangement uses TRBV7-2 and TRBJ1-3; 7 nucleotides line up with TRBD1. The CDR3 has 17 amino acids. Per germline, CDR1 SGHTA and CDR2 FQGNSA.

CDR3 in amino acids: CASSYSSGTQPGTDTQYF. For the CDR3, the DNA is TGTGCCAGCAGTTACTCTTCGGGGACACAGCCCGGCACAGATACGCAGTATTTT. The chain links TRBV6-6 to TRBJ2-3; D possibly corresponds to TRBD1 (6 bases). Germline CDR1 reads MNHNY; CDR2 reads SVGAGI (reference sequence). The V end was cut by 0 bases, the J end by 1 base, with 17 bases between. This CDR3 is built from 18 residues.

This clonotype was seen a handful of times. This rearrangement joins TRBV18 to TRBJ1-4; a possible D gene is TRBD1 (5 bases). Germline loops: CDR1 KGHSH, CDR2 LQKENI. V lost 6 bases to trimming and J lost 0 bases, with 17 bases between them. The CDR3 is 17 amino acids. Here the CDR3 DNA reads TGTGCCAGCTCCCGGGACGAATCCCTTGCAACTAATGAAAAACTGTTTTTT. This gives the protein CASSRDESLATNEKLFF.

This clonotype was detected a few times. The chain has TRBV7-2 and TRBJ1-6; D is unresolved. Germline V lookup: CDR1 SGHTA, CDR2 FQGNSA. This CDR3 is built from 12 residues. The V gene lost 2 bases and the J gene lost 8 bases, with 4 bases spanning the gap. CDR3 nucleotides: TGTGCCAGCAGCTTAAGACATTCACCCCTCCACTTT. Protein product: CASSLRHSPLHF. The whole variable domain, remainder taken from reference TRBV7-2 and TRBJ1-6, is GAGVSQSPSNKVTEKGKDVELRCDPISGHTALYWYRQSLGQGLEFLIYFQGNSAPDKSGLPSDRFSAERTGGSVSTLTIQRTQQEDSAVYLCASSLRHSPLHFGNGTRLTVT.

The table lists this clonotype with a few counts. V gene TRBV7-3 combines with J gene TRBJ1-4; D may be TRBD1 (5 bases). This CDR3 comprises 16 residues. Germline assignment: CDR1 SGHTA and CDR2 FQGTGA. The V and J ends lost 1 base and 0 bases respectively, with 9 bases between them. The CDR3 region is CASSLMTVATNEKLFF. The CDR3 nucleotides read TGTGCCAGCAGCTTAATGACAGTTGCAACTAATGAAAAACTGTTTTTT.

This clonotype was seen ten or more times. The CDR3 here is CASSFSLALYNEQFF. In DNA, the CDR3 is TGTGCCAGCAGTTTCTCGCTGGCCCTTTACAATGAGCAGTTCTTC. This chain uses TRBV28 with TRBJ2-1; D is unresolved. Germline CDR1 MDHEN, CDR2 SYDVKM. The CDR3 has 15 amino acids. V was trimmed by 3 bases and J by 4 bases, leaving 13 bases between them.

The CDR3 DNA reads as TGTGCCAGCAGCTTAGGCTTTCTGGAGACCCAGTACTTC. Translation: CASSLGFLETQYF. This chain uses TRBV7-9 with TRBJ2-5; D is unresolved. In germline, CDR1 is SEHNR, CDR2 FQNEAQ (reference sequence). The CDR3 contains 13 residues. V lost 1 base and J 5 bases, leaving 8 bases between the germline ends.

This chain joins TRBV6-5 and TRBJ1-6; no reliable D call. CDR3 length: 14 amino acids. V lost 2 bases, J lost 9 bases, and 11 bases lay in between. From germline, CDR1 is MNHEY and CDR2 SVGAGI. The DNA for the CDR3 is TGTGCCAGCAGTTACGGTTTAAGAGGTTCACCCCTCCACTTT. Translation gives CASSYGLRGSPLHF.

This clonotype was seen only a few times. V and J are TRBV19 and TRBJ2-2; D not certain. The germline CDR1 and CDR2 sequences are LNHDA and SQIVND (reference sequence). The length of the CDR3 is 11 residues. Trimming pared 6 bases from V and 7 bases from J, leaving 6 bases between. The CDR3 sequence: CASRRYGELFF. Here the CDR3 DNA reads TGTGCCAGTAGGAGGTACGGGGAGCTGTTTTTT. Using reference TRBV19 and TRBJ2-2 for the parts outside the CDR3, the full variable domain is DGGITQSPKYLFRKEGQNVTLSCEQNLNHDAMYWYRQDPGQGLRLIYYSQIVNDFQKGDIAEGYSVSREKKESFPLTVTSAQKNPTAFYLCASRRYGELFFGEGSRLTVL.

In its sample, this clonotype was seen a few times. CDR3 bases: TGTGCCAGCAGCGTGGGACACTACAATGAGCAGTTCTTC. Its protein product is CASSVGHYNEQFF. The chain combines TRBV9 with TRBJ2-1, with D perhaps TRBD1 (6 bases). The ends were cut back, 2 bases at V and 3 bases at J, with 6 bases in the middle. The CDR3 loop spans 13 amino acids. CDR1 is SGDLS and CDR2 is YYNGEE in the germline V gene.